The 7 T cell receptor beta chains below all came from one sample that was sequenced in a study of shared clonotypes between healthy human individuals. Naive CD8 cells lacked CD45RO, underwent positive selection for CCR7 and left out terminally differentiated effector memory CD45RA+ cells. Sequenced by immunoSEQ multiplex PCR; TCRdb stores in-frame clones only, minus some. The repertoire includes under 2,000,000 clones, around 96% of them detected once, and 0.95% to 1.5% sits in the top ten. Sequencing used naive CD8+ T cells sorted from blood. The receptors here all came from a man between 18 and 35 years old in good health.

The chain joins TRBV21-1 to TRBJ1-2; TRBD1 reflects the table's D call only, with no check against the DNA. TRBV21-1 represents a pseudogene. The CDR3 runs to 15 residues. The CDR3 is CASSRGTVANYGYTF. The CDR3 region has the DNA TGTGCCAGCAGCAGGGGGACAGTTGCTAACTATGGCTACACCTTC.

The V gene is TRBV6-5, the J gene TRBJ2-7; D is uncertain. The germline gives CDR1 MNHEY, CDR2 SVGAGI. This CDR3 contains 14 residues. Trimming pared 3 bases from V and 0 bases from J, leaving 9 bases between. CDR3 DNA: TGTGCCAGCAGTTATACCCCCAGCTCCTACGAGCAGTACTTC. Protein product: CASSYTPSSYEQYF.

V usage is TRBV5-8 and J usage is TRBJ2-7; perhaps TRBD2 as D (6 bases). CDR3 length: 15 residues. Germline CDR1 reads SGHTS; CDR2 reads YDEGEE. Trimming left V 1 base short and J 0 bases short, with 11 bases between. The CDR3 here is CASSLRGLDSYEQYF. In DNA form, the CDR3 reads TGTGCCAGCAGCTTGAGGGGACTCGACTCCTACGAGCAGTACTTC.

This chain uses TRBV2 with TRBJ2-3, with a weak D call TRBD1 (6 bases). V dropped 6 bases and J dropped 2 bases, with 15 bases sitting between them. The CDR3 length is 15 residues. Per the germline V gene, CDR1 is SNHLY and CDR2 is FYNNEI. CDR3 sequence reads: CASRTTDSFTDTQYF. The CDR3 DNA sequence: TGTGCCAGCAGAACCACGGACAGCTTCACAGATACGCAGTATTTT.

The chain joins TRBV27 to TRBJ2-1, with D tentatively TRBD2 (6 bases). CDR1 is MNHEY and CDR2 is SMNVEV in the germline V gene (reference sequence). This CDR3 has 16 amino acids. V lost 6 bases to trimming and J lost 10 bases, with 25 bases between them. The chain's CDR3 is CASSSLDAAGPHEQFF. CDR3 coding DNA: TGTGCCAGCAGCTCCCTTGATGCGGCGGGGCCCCACGAGCAGTTCTTC.

Notes on this clone: The sample contains more than one DNA sequence encoding this CDR3. V and J are TRBV5-6 and TRBJ2-1, with D hard to call. Germline V lookup: CDR1 SGHDT, CDR2 YYEEEE. V lost 0 bases and J lost 6, with 1 base in between. The CDR3 has 11 residues. CDR3: CASSLGNEQFF. The CDR3 DNA reads as TGTGCCAGCAGCTTGGGCAATGAGCAGTTCTTC.

The chain carries TRBV10-3 and TRBJ2-3; tentatively, D is TRBD2 (6 bases). Per germline, CDR1 ENHRY and CDR2 SYGVKD. V lost 7 bases and J 2 bases, leaving 16 bases between the germline ends. This CDR3 contains 15 residues. The CDR3 region has the DNA TGTGCCATCATGGGCTCGCGGGGAGACACAGATACGCAGTATTTT. Translation: CAIMGSRGDTDTQYF.